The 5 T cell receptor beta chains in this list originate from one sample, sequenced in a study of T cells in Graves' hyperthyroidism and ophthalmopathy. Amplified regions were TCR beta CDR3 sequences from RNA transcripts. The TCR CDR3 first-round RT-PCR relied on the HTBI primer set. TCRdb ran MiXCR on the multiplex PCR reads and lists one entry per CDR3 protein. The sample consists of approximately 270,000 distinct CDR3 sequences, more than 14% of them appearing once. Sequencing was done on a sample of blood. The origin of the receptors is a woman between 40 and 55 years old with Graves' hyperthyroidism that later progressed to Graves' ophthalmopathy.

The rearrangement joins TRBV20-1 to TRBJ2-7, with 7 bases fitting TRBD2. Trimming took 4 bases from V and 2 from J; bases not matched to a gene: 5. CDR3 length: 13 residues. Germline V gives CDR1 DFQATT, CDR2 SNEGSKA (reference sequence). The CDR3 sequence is CSAKASGAYEQYF. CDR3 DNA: TGCAGTGCTAAGGCTAGCGGAGCCTACGAGCAGTACTTC.

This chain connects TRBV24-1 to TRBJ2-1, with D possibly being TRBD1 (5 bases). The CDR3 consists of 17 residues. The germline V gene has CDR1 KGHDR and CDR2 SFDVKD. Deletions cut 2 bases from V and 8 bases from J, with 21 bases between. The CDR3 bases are TGTGCCACCAGTGATTCGCAGAACCAGGGTTTTAAAGATGAGCAGTTCTTC. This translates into CATSDSQNQGFKDEQFF.

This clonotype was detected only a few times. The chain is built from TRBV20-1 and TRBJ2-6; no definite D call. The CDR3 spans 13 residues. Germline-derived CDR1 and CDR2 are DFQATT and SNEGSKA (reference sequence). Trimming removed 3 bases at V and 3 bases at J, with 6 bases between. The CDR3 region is CSASPGGANVLTF. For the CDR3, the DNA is TGCAGTGCTAGCCCCGGTGGGGCCAACGTCCTGACTTTC.

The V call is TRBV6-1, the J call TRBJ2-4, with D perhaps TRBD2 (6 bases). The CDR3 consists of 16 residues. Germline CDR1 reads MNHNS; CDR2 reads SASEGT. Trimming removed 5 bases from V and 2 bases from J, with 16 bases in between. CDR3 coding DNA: TGTGCCAGCAGTCCCCGGCTAGCGCGTACCAAAAACATTCAGTACTTC. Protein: CASSPRLARTKNIQYF.

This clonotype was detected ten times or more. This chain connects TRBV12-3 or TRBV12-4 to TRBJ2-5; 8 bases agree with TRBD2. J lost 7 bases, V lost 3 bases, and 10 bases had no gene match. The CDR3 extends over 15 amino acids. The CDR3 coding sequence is TGTGCCAGCAGTTTTTACGGGAGGGCCGGGGGGACCCAGTACTTC. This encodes CASSFYGRAGGTQYF.